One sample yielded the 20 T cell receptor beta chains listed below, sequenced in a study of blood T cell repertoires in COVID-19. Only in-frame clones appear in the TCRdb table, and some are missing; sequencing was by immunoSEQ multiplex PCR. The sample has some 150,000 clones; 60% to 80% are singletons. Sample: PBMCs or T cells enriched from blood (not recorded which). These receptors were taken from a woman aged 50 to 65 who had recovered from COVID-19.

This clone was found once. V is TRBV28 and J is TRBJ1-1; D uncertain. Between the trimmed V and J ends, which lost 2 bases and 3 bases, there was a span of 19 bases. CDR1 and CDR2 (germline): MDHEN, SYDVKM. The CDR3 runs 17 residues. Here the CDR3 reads CASSLDLTGLEDTEAFF. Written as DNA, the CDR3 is TGTGCCAGCAGTTTAGACCTAACCGGTCTGGAGGACACTGAAGCTTTCTTT.

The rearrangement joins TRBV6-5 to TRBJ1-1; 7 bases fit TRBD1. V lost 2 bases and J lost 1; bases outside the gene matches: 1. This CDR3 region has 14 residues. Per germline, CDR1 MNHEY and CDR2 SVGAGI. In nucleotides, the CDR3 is TGTGCCAGCAGTTACAGGGACAGGAACACTGAAGCTTTCTTT. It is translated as CASSYRDRNTEAFF.

CDR3 sequence: CASGLGGPTDTGELFF. CDR3 DNA sequence: TGTGCTAGTGGTTTGGGGGGCCCTACGGACACCGGGGAGCTGTTTTTT. The rearrangement joins TRBV12-5 to TRBJ2-2; the D gene is possibly TRBD1 (5 bases). From germline, CDR1 is LGHNT and CDR2 FRNRAP. The CDR3 is made up of 16 amino acids. V was pared by 1 base and J by 3 bases, with 12 bases between.

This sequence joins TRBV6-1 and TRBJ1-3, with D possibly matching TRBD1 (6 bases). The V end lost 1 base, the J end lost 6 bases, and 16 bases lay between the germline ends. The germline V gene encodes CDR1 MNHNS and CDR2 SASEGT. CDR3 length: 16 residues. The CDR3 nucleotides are TGTGCCAGCAGTGAAGGCCCAGGGGAGTCAGCAAACACCATATATTTT. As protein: CASSEGPGESANTIYF.

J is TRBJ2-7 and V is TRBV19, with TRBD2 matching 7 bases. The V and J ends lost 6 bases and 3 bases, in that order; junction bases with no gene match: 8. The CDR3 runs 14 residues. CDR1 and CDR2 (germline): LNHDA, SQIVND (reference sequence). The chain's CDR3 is CASRPAAGDYEQYF. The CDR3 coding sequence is TGTGCCAGTAGGCCCGCCGCGGGGGACTACGAGCAGTACTTC.

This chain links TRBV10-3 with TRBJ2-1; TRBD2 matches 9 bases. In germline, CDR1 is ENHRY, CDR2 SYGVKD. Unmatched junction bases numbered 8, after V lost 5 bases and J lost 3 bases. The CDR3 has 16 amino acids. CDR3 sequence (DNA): TGTGCCATCAGTCGAGGTTCTAGCGGGAACTACAATGAGCAGTTCTTC. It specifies CAISRGSSGNYNEQFF.

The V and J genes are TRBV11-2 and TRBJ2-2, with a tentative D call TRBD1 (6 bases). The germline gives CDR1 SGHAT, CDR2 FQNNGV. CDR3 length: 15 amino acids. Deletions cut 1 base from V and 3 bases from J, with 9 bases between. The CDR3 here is CASSLGTAYTGELFF. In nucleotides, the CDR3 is TGTGCCAGCAGCTTAGGGACAGCCTACACCGGGGAGCTGTTTTTT.

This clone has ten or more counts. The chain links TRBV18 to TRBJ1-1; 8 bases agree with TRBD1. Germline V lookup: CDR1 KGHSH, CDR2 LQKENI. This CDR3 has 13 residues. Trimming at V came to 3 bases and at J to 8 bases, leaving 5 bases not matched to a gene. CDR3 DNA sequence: TGTGCCAGCTCACCTGGACAGGGAAGAGAAGCTTTCTTT. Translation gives CASSPGQGREAFF.

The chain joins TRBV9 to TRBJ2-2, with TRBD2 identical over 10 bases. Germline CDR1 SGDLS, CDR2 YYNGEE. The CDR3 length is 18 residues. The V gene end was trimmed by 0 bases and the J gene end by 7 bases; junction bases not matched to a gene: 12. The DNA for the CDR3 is TGTGCCAGCAGCGTAGAGGCGACTAGCGGGTACACGAACGGGGAGCTGTTTTTT. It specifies CASSVEATSGYTNGELFF.

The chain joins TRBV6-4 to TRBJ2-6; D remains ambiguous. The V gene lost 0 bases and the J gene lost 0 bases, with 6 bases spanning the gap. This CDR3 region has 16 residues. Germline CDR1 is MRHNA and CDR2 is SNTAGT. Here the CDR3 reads CASSDSRASGANVLTF. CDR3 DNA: TGTGCCAGCAGTGACTCCCGAGCCTCTGGGGCCAACGTCCTGACTTTC.

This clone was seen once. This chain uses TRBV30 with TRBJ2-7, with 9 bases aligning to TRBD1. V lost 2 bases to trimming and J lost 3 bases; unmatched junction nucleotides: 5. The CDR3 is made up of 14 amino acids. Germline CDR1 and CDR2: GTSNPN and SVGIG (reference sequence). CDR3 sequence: CAWSPTGGVYEQYF. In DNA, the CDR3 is TGTGCCTGGAGTCCGACAGGGGGAGTCTACGAGCAGTACTTC.

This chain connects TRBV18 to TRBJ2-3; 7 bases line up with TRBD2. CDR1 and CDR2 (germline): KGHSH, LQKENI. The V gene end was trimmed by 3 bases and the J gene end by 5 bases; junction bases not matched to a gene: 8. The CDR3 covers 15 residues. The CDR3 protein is CASSPGTGGIDTQYF. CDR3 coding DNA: TGTGCCAGCTCACCCGGTACGGGGGGAATAGATACGCAGTATTTT.

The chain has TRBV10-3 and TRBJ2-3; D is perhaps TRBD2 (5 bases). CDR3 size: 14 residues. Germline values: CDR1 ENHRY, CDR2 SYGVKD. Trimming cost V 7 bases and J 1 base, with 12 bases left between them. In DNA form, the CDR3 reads TGTGCCATCATGGGTAGCGCCCGCACAGATACGCAGTATTTT. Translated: CAIMGSARTDTQYF.

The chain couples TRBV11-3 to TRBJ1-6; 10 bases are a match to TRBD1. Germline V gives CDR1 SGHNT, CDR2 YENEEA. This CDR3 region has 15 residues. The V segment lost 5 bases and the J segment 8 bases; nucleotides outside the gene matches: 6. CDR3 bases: TGTGCCAGCAGCCGAAGGGGGACAGGGGATTCACCCCTCCACTTT. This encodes CASSRRGTGDSPLHF.

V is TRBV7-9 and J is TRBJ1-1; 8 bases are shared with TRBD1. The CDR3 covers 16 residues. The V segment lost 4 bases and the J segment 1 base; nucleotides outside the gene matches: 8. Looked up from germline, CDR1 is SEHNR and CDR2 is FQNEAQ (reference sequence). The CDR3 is CASSSGGGRTNTEAFF. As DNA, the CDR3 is TGTGCCAGCAGCTCAGGGGGCGGACGGACGAACACTGAAGCTTTCTTT.

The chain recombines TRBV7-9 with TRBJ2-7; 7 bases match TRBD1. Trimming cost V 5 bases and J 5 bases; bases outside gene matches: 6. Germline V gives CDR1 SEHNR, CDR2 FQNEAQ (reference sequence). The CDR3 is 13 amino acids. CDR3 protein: CASSHDRAHEQYF. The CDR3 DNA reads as TGTGCCAGCAGCCATGACAGGGCCCACGAGCAGTACTTC.

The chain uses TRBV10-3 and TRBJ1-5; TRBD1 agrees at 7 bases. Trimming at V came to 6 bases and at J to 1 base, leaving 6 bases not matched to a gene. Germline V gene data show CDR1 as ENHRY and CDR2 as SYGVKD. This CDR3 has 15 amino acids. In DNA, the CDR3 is TGTGCCATCAGAACAGGGGAAGGAAGCAATCAGCCCCAGCATTTT. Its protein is CAIRTGEGSNQPQHF.

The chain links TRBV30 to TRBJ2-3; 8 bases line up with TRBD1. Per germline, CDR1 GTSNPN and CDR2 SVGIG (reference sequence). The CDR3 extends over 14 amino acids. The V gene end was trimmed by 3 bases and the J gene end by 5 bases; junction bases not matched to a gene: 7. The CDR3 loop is CAWRAGGGGDTQYF. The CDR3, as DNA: TGTGCCTGGAGGGCAGGGGGCGGTGGAGATACGCAGTATTTT.

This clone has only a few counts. The CDR3 region is CASSSLGRLAGIDEQYF. CDR3 in DNA: TGTGCCAGCAGCTCCCTGGGCAGACTAGCGGGTATAGACGAGCAGTACTTC. The chain links TRBV13 to TRBJ2-7; 10 bases are shared with TRBD2. This CDR3 is built from 17 residues. Germline trimming cut 4 bases from V and 5 bases from J; bases unmatched to any gene: 14. Germline V CDR1 and CDR2: PRHDT, FYEKMQ (reference sequence).

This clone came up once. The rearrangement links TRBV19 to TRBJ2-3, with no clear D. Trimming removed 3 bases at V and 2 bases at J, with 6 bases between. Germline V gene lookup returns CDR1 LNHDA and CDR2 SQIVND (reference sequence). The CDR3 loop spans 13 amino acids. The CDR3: CASSIQYTDTQYF. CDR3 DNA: TGTGCCAGTAGTATTCAGTACACAGATACGCAGTATTTT.